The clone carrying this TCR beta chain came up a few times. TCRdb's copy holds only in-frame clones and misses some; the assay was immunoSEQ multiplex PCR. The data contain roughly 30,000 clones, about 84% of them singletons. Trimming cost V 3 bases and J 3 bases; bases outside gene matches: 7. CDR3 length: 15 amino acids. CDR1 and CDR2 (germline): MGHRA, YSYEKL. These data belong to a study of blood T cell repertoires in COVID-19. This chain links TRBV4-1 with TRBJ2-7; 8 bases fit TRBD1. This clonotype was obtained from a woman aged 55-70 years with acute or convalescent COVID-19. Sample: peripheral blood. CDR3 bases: TGCGCCAGCAGCCAGGGGACAGGTTTACTCTACGAGCAGTACTTC. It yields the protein CASSQGTGLLYEQYF.